This T cell receptor (beta chain) came from a study of T-cell reconstitution after alpha-beta-depleted transplantation in children. The V gene's germline CDR1 is SGHTA and CDR2 FQGNSA. V trimming: 3 bases; J trimming: 3 bases; junction bases outside the gene matches: 9. This CDR3 spans 17 amino acids. This clonotype occurred many times. Unique molecular identifiers were used to barcode this TCRbeta library. Each CDR3 protein is one row after TCRdb ran MiXCR on the PCR reads. The sample yields 700,000 or so distinct CDR3 sequences, approximately 14% seen once. The sample here was PBMCs, taken before TCRalphabeta/CD19-depleted stem cell transplant. The source is a girl aged 2 to 10 with congenital amegakaryocytic thrombocytopenia, due to receive a stem cell transplant. The gene calls are TRBV7-2 and TRBJ2-1; TRBD2 matches 9 bases. The DNA of the CDR3 is TGTGCCAGCAGCTTCAGACCCAGCGGGAGGTACTACAATGAGCAGTTCTTC. The encoded protein is CASSFRPSGRYYNEQFF.